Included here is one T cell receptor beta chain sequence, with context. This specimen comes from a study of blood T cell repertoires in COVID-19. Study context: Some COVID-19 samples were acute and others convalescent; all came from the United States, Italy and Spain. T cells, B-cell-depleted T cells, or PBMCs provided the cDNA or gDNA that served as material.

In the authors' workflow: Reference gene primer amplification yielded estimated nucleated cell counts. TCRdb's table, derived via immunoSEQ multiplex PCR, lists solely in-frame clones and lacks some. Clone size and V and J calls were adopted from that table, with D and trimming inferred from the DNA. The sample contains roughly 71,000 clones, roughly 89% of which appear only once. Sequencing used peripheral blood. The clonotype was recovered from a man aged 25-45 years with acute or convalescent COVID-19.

The CDR3: CASSSSASTGYEQYF. CDR3 DNA: TGTGCCAGCAGCTCAAGCGCGTCAACGGGATACGAGCAGTACTTC. The chain combines TRBV7-8 with TRBJ2-7; D might be TRBD2 (5 bases). Germline-derived CDR1 and CDR2 are SGHVS and FQNEAQ. The V end was cut by 4 bases, the J end by 4 bases, with 17 bases between. The CDR3 extends over 15 amino acids.